Listed here are 20 T cell receptor beta chains from one sample, sequenced in a study of cytomegalovirus exposure and HLA in healthy donors. It was with 60 Vbeta and 13 Jbeta primers that the PCR ran. Clones were sequenced by immunoSEQ multiplex PCR, and TCRdb holds only the in-frame ones, with some missing. The top ten clones hold under 15% of a sample with about 140,000 clones, 80% of them seen once. Sequenced input: PBMCs. All receptors come from a woman between 35 and 50 years old in good health and CMV-seronegative.

The chain carries TRBV19 and TRBJ1-3; 7 bases map to TRBD1. The CDR3 covers 15 residues. The germline gives CDR1 LNHDA, CDR2 SQIVND (reference sequence). Trimming took 8 bases from V and 0 from J; bases not matched to a gene: 7. In DNA, the CDR3 is TGTGCCAGTTCCCAACAGGGGTTCTCTGGAAACACCATATATTTT. Encoded protein: CASSQQGFSGNTIYF.

The rearrangement joins TRBV5-1 to TRBJ2-2; 7 bases map to TRBD2. The germline CDR1 and CDR2 sequences are SGHRS and YFSETQ. Trimming removed 4 bases from V and 5 bases from J; junction bases left unmatched: 5. The CDR3 runs 14 residues. CDR3 region: CASSPSGGTGELFF. The CDR3 region has the DNA TGCGCCAGCAGCCCATCCGGGGGGACCGGGGAGCTGTTTTTT.

The chain carries TRBV2 and TRBJ2-6, with D possibly matching TRBD2 (5 bases). The CDR3 consists of 15 residues. CDR1 is SNHLY, CDR2 FYNNEI, per germline. Deletions cut 11 bases from V and 0 bases from J, with 14 bases between. CDR3 nucleotide sequence: TGTGCCCAGCTGAAGCGGTTCTCTGGGGCCAACGTCCTGACTTTC. The encoded protein is CAQLKRFSGANVLTF. Based on the CDR3 plus reference TRBV2 and TRBJ2-6, the full variable domain is EPEVTQTPSHQVTQMGQEVILRCVPISNHLYFYWYRQILGQKVEFLVSFYNNEISEKSEIFDDQFSVERPDGSNFTLKIRSTKLEDSAMYFCAQLKRFSGANVLTFGAGSRLTVL.

The rearrangement links TRBV7-2 to TRBJ2-7; unclear D gene. The CDR3 has 12 amino acids. Germline-derived CDR1 and CDR2 are SGHTA and FQGNSA. Between the trimmed V and J ends, which lost 6 bases and 2 bases, there was a span of 8 bases. The CDR3 loop reads CASSFTAYEQYF. CDR3 coding DNA: TGTGCCAGCAGTTTTACAGCCTACGAGCAGTACTTC.

This chain connects TRBV4-1 to TRBJ2-5; a possible D gene is TRBD2 (5 bases). The end of the DNA aligns better with TRBJ2-7, so the J call may be wrong. Germline loops: CDR1 MGHRA, CDR2 YSYEKL. CDR3 length equals 17 residues. The CDR3 loop reads CASSQGGHTTSSYEQYF. Written as DNA, the CDR3 is TGCGCCAGCAGCCAAGGGGGTCACACCACTAGCTCCTACGAGCAGTACTTC.

The rearrangement joins TRBV7-2 to TRBJ2-1; 10 nucleotides match TRBD2. The CDR3 consists of 14 residues. Germline CDR1 and CDR2: SGHTA and FQGNSA. V was pared by 5 bases and J by 6 bases, with 4 bases of the junction left unmatched. The DNA of the CDR3 is TGTGCCAGCAGCCATCGGACTAGCGGCAATGAGCAGTTCTTC. Protein: CASSHRTSGNEQFF.

V usage is TRBV28 and J usage is TRBJ2-5, with 11 bases matching TRBD2. V gave up 6 bases and J gave up 3 bases; unmatched junction bases: 6. CDR1 is MDHEN, CDR2 SYDVKM, per germline. The CDR3 runs 15 residues. The CDR3: CASRFGTSGKETQYF. CDR3 DNA: TGTGCCAGCAGATTTGGGACTAGCGGAAAAGAGACCCAGTACTTC.

This clone was recorded a few times. Written as DNA, the CDR3 is TGTGCCAGCAGAGGGACAGGGGGATCGAGTGAGCAGTTCTTC. Its translation: CASRGTGGSSEQFF. The J gene is TRBJ2-1, the V gene TRBV6-6, with TRBD1 identical over 11 bases. Trimming at V came to 6 bases and at J to 9 bases, leaving 7 bases not matched to a gene. The germline V gene encodes CDR1 MNHNY and CDR2 SVGAGI (reference sequence). CDR3 length: 14 residues.

The chain recombines TRBV7-8 with TRBJ2-7; D is unresolved. CDR3 length equals 13 residues. Germline-derived CDR1 and CDR2 are SGHVS and FQNEAQ. Trimming removed 6 bases from V and 1 base from J, with 10 bases in between. In DNA, the CDR3 is TGTGCCAGCAGTCCGACCGGGTCCTACGAGCAGTACTTC. It translates to CASSPTGSYEQYF. The full variable domain, with the rest looked up from reference TRBV7-8 and TRBJ2-7, is GAGVSQSPRYKVAKRGQDVALRCDPISGHVSLFWYQQALGQGPEFLTYFQNEAQLDKSGLPSDRFFAERPEGSVSTLKIQRTQQEDSAVYLCASSPTGSYEQYFGPGTRLTVT.

This chain's CDR3 is CASSPAGGLAHEQYF. Here the CDR3 DNA reads TGTGCCAGCAGTCCAGCCGGGGGACTAGCCCACGAGCAGTACTTC. The chain has TRBV6-1 and TRBJ2-7, with 9 nucleotides matching TRBD2. Germline lookup yields CDR1 MNHNS and CDR2 SASEGT. J lost 5 bases, V lost 5 bases, and 10 bases had no gene match. The CDR3 totals 15 residues.

CDR3 in DNA: TGTGCCAGCAAGGGGACAGCCTACGAGCAGTACTTC. This gives the protein CASKGTAYEQYF. The chain employs TRBV28 and TRBJ2-7, with 7 bases identical to TRBD1. The junction had 2 bases not matched to a gene; V was cut back by 7 bases and J by 2 bases. The length of the CDR3 is 12 residues. Germline CDR1 is MDHEN and CDR2 is SYDVKM.

The chain recombines TRBV4-1 with TRBJ2-7, with D perhaps TRBD1 (7 bases). Germline values: CDR1 MGHRA, CDR2 YSYEKL. The CDR3 is 16 residues long. Trimming cost V 1 base and J 1 base, with 14 bases left between them. CDR3 bases: TGCGCCAGCAGCCAAGGGGGGAGGACAGGATCCTACGAGCAGTACTTC. Its protein product is CASSQGGRTGSYEQYF.

The gene calls are TRBV12-5 and TRBJ2-3, with TRBD2 matching over 8 bases. V lost 9 bases to trimming and J lost 4 bases; unmatched junction nucleotides: 3. This CDR3 region has 12 residues. CDR1 and CDR2 from the germline V gene are LGHNT and FRNRAP. CDR3 DNA sequence: TGTGCTAGCGCGGGAGGAGCAGATACGCAGTATTTT. As protein: CASAGGADTQYF.

The CDR3 sequence: CASSPRRSSNGGELFF. CDR3 bases: TGTGCCAGCAGCCCCCGGCGGTCTAGCAACGGCGGGGAGCTGTTTTTT. This chain joins TRBV7-8 and TRBJ2-2, with D possibly being TRBD2 (5 bases). There are 16 residues in the CDR3. Germline V gives CDR1 SGHVS, CDR2 FQNEAQ. The V end was cut by 5 bases, the J end by 7 bases, with 20 bases between.

The chain uses TRBV15 and TRBJ2-7; weak D call: TRBD1 (5 bases). The V gene's germline CDR1 is LNHNV and CDR2 YYDKDF (reference sequence). This CDR3 has 13 amino acids. Trimming left V 4 bases short and J 4 bases short, with 11 bases between. The CDR3 loop is CATSMIDRYEQYF. The CDR3 DNA follows: TGTGCCACCAGCATGATTGACAGATACGAGCAGTACTTC.

This clone was found once. The J gene is TRBJ2-7, the V gene TRBV6-5, with 7 bases identical to TRBD1. This CDR3 comprises 15 residues. Germline CDR1 is MNHEY and CDR2 is SVGAGI. The trim removed 2 bases at V and 1 base at J, leaving 5 bases unmatched. The CDR3 sequence: CASSYGQGVSYEQYF. In DNA form, the CDR3 reads TGTGCCAGCAGTTACGGGCAGGGGGTTTCCTACGAGCAGTACTTC.

J is TRBJ2-2 and V is TRBV9; TRBD2 aligns across 13 bases. V lost 0 bases to trimming and J lost 10 bases; unmatched junction nucleotides: 3. The CDR3 totals 15 residues. CDR1 and CDR2 from the germline V gene are SGDLS and YYNGEE. The CDR3 DNA follows: TGTGCCAGCAGCGTAGGAACTAGCGGGGGGGCGGAGCTGTTTTTT. Its translation: CASSVGTSGGAELFF.

The CDR3 is CASSLLAGGTGELFF. The CDR3, as DNA: TGTGCCAGCAGCTTACTCGCAGGGGGTACCGGGGAGCTGTTTTTT. This chain links TRBV7-9 with TRBJ2-2, with TRBD1 matching 7 bases. The CDR3 loop spans 15 amino acids. V shed 2 bases and J 5 bases; nucleotides not matched to a gene: 5. Germline assignment: CDR1 SEHNR and CDR2 FQNEAQ (reference sequence). The whole variable domain, remainder taken from reference TRBV7-9 and TRBJ2-2, is DTGVSQNPRHKITKRGQNVTFRCDPISEHNRLYWYRQTLGQGPEFLTYFQNEAQLEKSRLLSDRFSAERPKGSFSTLEIQRTEQGDSAMYLCASSLLAGGTGELFFGEGSRLTVL.

The chain couples TRBV12-5 to TRBJ2-1; a weak D match, TRBD2 (6 bases). V was trimmed by 0 bases and J by 10 bases, leaving 19 bases between them. Germline V CDR1 and CDR2: LGHNT, FRNRAP. This CDR3 region has 16 residues. CDR3 DNA: TGTGCTAGTGGTTTGGTACGGGGTAGCGGTCCGGGAGAGCAGTTCTTC. Its protein is CASGLVRGSGPGEQFF.

The chain links TRBV14 to TRBJ1-1; TRBD1 matches at 7 bases. Looked up from germline, CDR1 is SGHDN and CDR2 is FVKESK. There are 14 residues in the CDR3. Trimming removed 1 base from V and 4 bases from J; junction bases left unmatched: 3. As DNA, the CDR3 is TGTGCCAGCAGCCAAGTCCCAGGGGGCACTGAAGCTTTCTTT. This codes for CASSQVPGGTEAFF.